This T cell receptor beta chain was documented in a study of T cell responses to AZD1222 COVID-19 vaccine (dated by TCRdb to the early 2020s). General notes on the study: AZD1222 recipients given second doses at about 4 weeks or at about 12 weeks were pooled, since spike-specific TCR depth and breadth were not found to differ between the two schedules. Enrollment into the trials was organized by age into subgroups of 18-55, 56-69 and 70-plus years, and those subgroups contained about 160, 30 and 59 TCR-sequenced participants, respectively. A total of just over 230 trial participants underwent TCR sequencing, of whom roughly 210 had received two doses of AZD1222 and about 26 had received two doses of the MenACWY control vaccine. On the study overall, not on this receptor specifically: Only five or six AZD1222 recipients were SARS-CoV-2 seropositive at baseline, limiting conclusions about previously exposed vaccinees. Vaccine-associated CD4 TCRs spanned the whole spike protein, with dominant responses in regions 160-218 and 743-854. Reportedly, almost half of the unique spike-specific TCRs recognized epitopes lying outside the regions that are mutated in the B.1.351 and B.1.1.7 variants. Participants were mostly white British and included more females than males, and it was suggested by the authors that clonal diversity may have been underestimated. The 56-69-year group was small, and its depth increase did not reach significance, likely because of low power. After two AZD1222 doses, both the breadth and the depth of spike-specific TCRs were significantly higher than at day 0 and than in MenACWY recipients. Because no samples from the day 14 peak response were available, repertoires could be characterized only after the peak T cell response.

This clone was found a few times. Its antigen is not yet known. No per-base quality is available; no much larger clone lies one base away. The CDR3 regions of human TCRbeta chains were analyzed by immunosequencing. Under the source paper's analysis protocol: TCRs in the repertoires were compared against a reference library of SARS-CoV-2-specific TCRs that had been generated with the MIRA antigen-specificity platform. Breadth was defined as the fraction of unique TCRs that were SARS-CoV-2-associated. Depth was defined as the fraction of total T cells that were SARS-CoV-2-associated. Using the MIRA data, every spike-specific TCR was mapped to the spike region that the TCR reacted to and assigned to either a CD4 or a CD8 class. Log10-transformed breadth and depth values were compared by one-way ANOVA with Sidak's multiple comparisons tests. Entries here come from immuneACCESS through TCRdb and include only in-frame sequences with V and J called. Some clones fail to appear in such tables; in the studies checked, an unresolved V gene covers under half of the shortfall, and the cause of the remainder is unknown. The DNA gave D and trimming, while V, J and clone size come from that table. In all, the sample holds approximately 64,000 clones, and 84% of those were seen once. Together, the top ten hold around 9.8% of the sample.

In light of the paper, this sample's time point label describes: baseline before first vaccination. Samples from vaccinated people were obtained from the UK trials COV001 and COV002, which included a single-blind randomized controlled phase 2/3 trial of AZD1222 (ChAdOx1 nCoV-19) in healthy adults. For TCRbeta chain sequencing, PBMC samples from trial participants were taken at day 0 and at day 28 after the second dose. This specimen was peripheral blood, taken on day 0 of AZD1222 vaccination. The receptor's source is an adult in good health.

Here is the DNA: TGTGCCAGCAGCCAAGGGACTTACGCTCGCTACACCTTC. The translation is CASSQGTYARYTF. In this chain, TRBV14 is recombined with TRBJ1-2; the D gene cannot be named for sure. V lost 1 base and J lost 9 bases; the stretch between them is 12 bases long. The CDR3 runs 13 residues from the cysteine to the phenylalanine. The DNA shown is the 39-base CDR3, in frame from base 1. The germline V gene supplies CDR1 SGHDN and CDR2 FVKESK.